This T cell receptor (beta chain) was documented in a study of T and B cells in COVID-19 patients. Study-wide context: COVID-19 patients gave peripheral blood either during active infection or after recovery.

Trimming shortened V by 2 bases and J by 1 base, and 11 bases separated the two germline ends. The CDR3 totals 16 residues. Germline V gene lookup returns CDR1 SGHNT and CDR2 YENEEA. This clonotype is medium-sized (0.01 to 0.1%) by share. TRB was amplified from roughly 250-500 ng of blood genomic DNA. Multiplex PCR with BIOMED2 TRB-A/B primer pools amplified TRB rearrangements. A single record per CDR3 protein comes from TCRdb applying MiXCR to the multiplex PCR reads. The table has more than 9,500 distinct CDR3 sequences, 25% to 30% seen once. This TCR derives from a human donor who had recovered from COVID-19. J is TRBJ2-2 and V is TRBV11-3; D is possibly TRBD2 (7 bases). The sample was blood. The CDR3 here is CASSLSGTKNTGELFF. The CDR3 DNA follows: TGTGCCAGCAGCTTAAGCGGGACAAAGAACACCGGGGAGCTGTTTTTT.